This note documents a single T cell receptor (beta chain) sequence. The antigen is unknown. With 60 Vbeta and 13 Jbeta primers, the PCR was carried out. Method: immunoSEQ multiplex PCR; TCRdb's copy keeps in-frame clones and lacks some. The sample includes 100,000 to 150,000 clones, over 60% of them seen just once. Healthy bone marrow donors made up the donors. This CDR3 region has 15 residues. V was pared by 4 bases and J by 2 bases, with 9 bases of the junction left unmatched. Germline CDR1 is SGHRS and CDR2 is YFSETQ. This sample is drawn from a study of cytomegalovirus exposure and HLA in healthy donors. Turning to the study itself: In an early release, HLA-typed donors contributed approximately 80 million unique TCR sequences. Broader study findings: Later analysis demonstrated an association between a missense DCLRE1C variant and TCR beta V- and J-gene trimming.

The TCR comes from a woman aged 35 to 49 in good health and CMV-seropositive. V usage is TRBV5-1 and J usage is TRBJ2-7; TRBD2 matches 7 bases. The sequenced sample was PBMCs. The CDR3 sequence: CASSPGLGGAYEQYF. As DNA, the CDR3 is TGCGCCAGCAGCCCCGGACTAGGAGGGGCCTACGAGCAGTACTTC.